The subject of this entry is one T cell receptor (beta chain). Its antigen is not identified. In the PCR, 60 Vbeta and 13 Jbeta primers were used. Sequencing was performed with immunoSEQ multiplex PCR; in TCRdb, only in-frame clones are kept and a portion is missing. The table lists tens of thousands of clones, about four fifths of them singletons, with under 2% in the top ten. This record belongs to a study of cytomegalovirus exposure and HLA in healthy donors. Study-wide findings and caveats: It was reported that the classifier diagnosed cytomegalovirus status with high specificity and sensitivity in both the original and validation cohorts.

Trimming took off 6 bases at V and 2 bases at J, with 5 bases between the two ends. The CDR3 is made up of 12 amino acids. The germline V gene encodes CDR1 MDHEN and CDR2 SYDVKM. The TCR originated in a man between 18 and 35 years old in good health and CMV-seronegative. The chain is built from TRBV28 and TRBJ1-5, with D hard to call. The material sequenced was PBMCs. Here the CDR3 DNA reads TGTGCCAGCAGACTTGGCAATCAGCCCCAGCATTTT. It translates to CASRLGNQPQHF. Combining the CDR3 with reference TRBV28 and TRBJ1-5 gives the whole variable domain DVKVTQSSRYLVKRTGEKVFLECVQDMDHENMFWYRQDPGLGLRLIYFSYDVKMKEKGDIPEGYSVSREKKERFSLILESASTNQTSMYLCASRLGNQPQHFGDGTRLSIL.